This T cell receptor beta chain emerged from a study of T cell responses to AZD1222 COVID-19 vaccine (dated by TCRdb to about 2021). As for the study more broadly: TCR sequencing was performed for about 250 trial participants, of whom roughly 200 were given two doses of AZD1222 and around 25 were given two doses of MenACWY control vaccine. Enrollment into the trials was organized by age into subgroups of 18-55, 56-69 and 70-plus years, and those subgroups contained about 160, 30 and 59 TCR-sequenced participants, respectively.

The CDR3 regions of human TCRbeta chains were analyzed by immunosequencing. Regarding the original processing steps: TCRs in the repertoires were compared against a reference library of SARS-CoV-2-specific TCRs that had been generated with the MIRA antigen-specificity platform. Breadth was defined as the fraction of unique TCRs that were SARS-CoV-2-associated. Depth was defined as the fraction of total T cells that were SARS-CoV-2-associated. Using the MIRA data, each spike-specific TCR was assigned both to the spike region to which the TCR was reactive and to a CD4 or CD8 class. Log10-transformed breadth and depth values were compared by one-way ANOVA with Sidak's multiple comparisons tests. Sourced from immuneACCESS, this table was stored by TCRdb with only in-frame sequences that have V and J called. A share of the clones is absent; for the studies checked, an unresolved V gene accounts for under half, and the remainder has no known explanation. V and J calls and clone size are copied from that table; D and trimming were computed from the DNA. The sample yields 150,000 or so clones; approximately 90% were counted once. Together, the top ten hold 3.8% of the sample.

The sample's time point, from its label and the paper: about 28 days (+/-7) after the second vaccine dose. AZD1222 recipients given second doses at about 4 weeks or at about 12 weeks were pooled, since spike-specific TCR depth and breadth were not found to differ between the two schedules. Vaccinee samples came from UK trials COV001 and COV002, including a single-blind randomized controlled phase 2/3 trial of AZD1222 (ChAdOx1 nCoV-19) in healthy adults. Trial participant PBMC samples were collected at day 0 and day 28 after the second dose for TCRbeta chain sequencing. The study at large found these results: After two AZD1222 doses, spike-specific TCR breadth and depth were significantly higher than at day 0 and than in MenACWY recipients. The 56-69-year group was small, and its depth increase did not reach significance, likely because of low power. Participants were mostly white British and included more females than males, and it was suggested by the authors that clonal diversity may have been underestimated. CD4 TCRs associated with the vaccine covered the entire spike protein, and the dominant responses were in regions 160-218 and 743-854. Because no samples from the day 14 peak response were available, repertoires could be characterized only after the peak T cell response. Reportedly, almost half of the unique spike-specific TCRs recognized epitopes lying outside the regions that are mutated in the B.1.351 and B.1.1.7 variants. Conclusions about previously exposed vaccinees are limited because only a handful of AZD1222 recipients were SARS-CoV-2 seropositive at baseline.

A single count supports this clone. The clone's antigen remains unknown. No per-base quality is available; no much larger clone lies one base away. From V the trimming removes 4 bases and from J it removes 0 bases, while the gene matches leave 3 bases of the junction unaccounted for. The germline V gene (reference sequence) sets CDR1 to GTSNPN and CDR2 to SVGIG. The CDR3 spans 14 residues, from the cysteine through the phenylalanine. Just CDR3 DNA is preserved here, 42 bases in frame from base 1. Here the sequenced sample was peripheral blood, taken 28 days after the second AZD1222 dose. The receptor comes from an adult who received the AZD1222 COVID-19 vaccine. Recombination joined TRBV30 with TRBJ1-1; 9 of the junction bases match TRBD1. The CDR3 protein sequence reads: CAWNRGLLNTEAFF. The nucleotide sequence reads as follows: TGTGCCTGGAACAGGGGGCTTTTGAACACTGAAGCTTTCTTT.